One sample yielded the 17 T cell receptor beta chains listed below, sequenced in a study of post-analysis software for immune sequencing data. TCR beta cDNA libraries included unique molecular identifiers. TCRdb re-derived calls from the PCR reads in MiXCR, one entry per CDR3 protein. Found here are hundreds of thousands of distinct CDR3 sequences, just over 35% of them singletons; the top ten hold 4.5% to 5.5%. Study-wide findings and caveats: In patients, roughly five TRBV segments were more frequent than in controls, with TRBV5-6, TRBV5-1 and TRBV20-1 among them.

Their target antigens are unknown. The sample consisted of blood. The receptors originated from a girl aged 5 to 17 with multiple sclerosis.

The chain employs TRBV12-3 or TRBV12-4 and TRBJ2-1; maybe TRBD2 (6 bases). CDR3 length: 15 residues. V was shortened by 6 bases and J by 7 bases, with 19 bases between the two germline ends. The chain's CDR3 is CASRILAASGNEQFF. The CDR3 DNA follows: TGTGCCAGCAGGATACTAGCTGCCAGTGGTAATGAGCAGTTCTTC.

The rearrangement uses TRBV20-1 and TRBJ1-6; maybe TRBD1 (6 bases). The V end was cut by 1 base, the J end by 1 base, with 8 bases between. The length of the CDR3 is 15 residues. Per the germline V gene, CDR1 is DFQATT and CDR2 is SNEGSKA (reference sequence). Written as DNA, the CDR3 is TGCAGTGCTAGAGTCAGGGGATCCTATAATTCACCCCTCCACTTT. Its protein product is CSARVRGSYNSPLHF.

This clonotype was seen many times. CDR3 bases: TGTGCCAGCAGTTACAGGGCGAGAAACCAAGAGACCCAGTACTTC. Translation: CASSYRARNQETQYF. The rearrangement uses TRBV6-2 or TRBV6-3 and TRBJ2-5; D is uncertain. The germline V gene encodes CDR1 MNHEY and CDR2 SVGEGT. CDR3 length equals 15 residues. The germline V and J ends were trimmed by 2 bases and 0 bases, with 10 bases remaining between them.

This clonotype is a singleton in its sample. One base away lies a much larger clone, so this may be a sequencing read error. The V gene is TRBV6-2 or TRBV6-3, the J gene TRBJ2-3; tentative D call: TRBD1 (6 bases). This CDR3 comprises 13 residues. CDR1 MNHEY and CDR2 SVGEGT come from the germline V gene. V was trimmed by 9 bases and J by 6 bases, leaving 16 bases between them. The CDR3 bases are TGTGCCAGTACACAGGGAATGATGGATACGCAGTATTTT. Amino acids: CASTQGMMDTQYF.

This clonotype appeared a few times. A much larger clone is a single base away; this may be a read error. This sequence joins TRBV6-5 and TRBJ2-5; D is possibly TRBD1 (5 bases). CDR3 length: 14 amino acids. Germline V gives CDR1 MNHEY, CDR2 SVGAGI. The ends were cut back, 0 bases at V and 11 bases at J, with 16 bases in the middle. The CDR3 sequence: CASSYSTVDNEQYF. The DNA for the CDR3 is TGTGCCAGCAGTTACTCGACAGTTGACAATGAGCAGTACTTC.

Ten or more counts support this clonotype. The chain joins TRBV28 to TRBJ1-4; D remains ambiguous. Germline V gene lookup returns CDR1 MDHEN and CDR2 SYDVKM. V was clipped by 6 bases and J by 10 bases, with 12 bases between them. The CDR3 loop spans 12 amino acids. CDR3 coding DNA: TGTGCCAGCAGCCCCCCTGAGGTAAAACTGTTTTTT. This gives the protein CASSPPEVKLFF.

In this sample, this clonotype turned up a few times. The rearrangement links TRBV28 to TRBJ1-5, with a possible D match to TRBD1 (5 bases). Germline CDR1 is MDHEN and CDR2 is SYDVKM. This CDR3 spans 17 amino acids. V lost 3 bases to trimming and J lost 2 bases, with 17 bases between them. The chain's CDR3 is CASSFIQGAMGNQPQHF. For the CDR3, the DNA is TGTGCCAGCAGTTTTATCCAGGGTGCCATGGGCAATCAGCCCCAGCATTTT.

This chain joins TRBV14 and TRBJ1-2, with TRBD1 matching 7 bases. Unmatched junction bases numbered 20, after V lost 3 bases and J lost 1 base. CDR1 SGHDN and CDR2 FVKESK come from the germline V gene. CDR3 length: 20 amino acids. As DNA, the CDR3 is TGTGCCAGCAGCCATATGATCGATAAACCTGACAGGGCGCTTAACTATGGCTACACCTTC. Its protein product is CASSHMIDKPDRALNYGYTF.

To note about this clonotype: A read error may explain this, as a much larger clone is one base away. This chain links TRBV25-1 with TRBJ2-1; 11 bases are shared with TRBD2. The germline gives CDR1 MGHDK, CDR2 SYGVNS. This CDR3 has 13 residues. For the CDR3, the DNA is TGTGTCAGCAGTGGTAGCGGGAGGGCTGAGCAGTTCTTC. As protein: CVSSGSGRAEQFF.

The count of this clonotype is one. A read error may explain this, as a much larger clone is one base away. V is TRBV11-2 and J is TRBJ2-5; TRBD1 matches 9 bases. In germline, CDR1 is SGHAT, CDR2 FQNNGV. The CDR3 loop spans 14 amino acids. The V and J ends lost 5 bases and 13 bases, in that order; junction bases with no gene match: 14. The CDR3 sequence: CASSHRDRADERYF. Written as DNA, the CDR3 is TGTGCCAGCAGCCACCGGGACAGGGCGGACGAGCGGTACTTC.

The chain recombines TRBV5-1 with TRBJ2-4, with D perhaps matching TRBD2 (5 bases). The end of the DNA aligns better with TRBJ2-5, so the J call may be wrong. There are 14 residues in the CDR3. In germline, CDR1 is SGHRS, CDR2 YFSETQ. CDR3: CASSFGLEQETQYF. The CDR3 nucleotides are TGCGCCAGCAGCTTCGGACTGGAACAAGAGACCCAGTACTTC.

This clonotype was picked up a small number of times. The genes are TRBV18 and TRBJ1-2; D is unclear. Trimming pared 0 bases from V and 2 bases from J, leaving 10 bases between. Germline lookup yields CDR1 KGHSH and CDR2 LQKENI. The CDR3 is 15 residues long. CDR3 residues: CASSPPSLLNYGYTF. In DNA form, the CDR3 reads TGTGCCAGCTCACCACCCTCCCTCCTCAACTATGGCTACACCTTC.

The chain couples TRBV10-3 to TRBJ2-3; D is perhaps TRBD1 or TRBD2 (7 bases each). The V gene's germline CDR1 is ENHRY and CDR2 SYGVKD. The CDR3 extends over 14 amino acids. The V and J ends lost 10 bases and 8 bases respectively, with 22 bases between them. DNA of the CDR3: TGTGCCACGGGGAGGGGACAGACGGAAGGTACGCAGTATTTT. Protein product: CATGRGQTEGTQYF.

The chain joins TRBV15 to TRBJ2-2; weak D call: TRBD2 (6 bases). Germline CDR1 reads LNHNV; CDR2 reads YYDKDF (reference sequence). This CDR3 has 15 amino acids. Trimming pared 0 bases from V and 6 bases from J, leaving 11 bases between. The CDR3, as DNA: TGTGCCACCAGCAGAGATCGGGGGTCCGCCGGGGAGCTGTTTTTT. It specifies CATSRDRGSAGELFF.

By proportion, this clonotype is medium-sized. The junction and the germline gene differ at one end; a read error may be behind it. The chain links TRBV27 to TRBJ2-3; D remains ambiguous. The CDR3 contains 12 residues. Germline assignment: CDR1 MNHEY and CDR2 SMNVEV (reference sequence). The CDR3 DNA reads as TGTGCCAGCAGGGCCGTCACACATACGCAGTATTTT. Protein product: CASRAVTHTQYF.

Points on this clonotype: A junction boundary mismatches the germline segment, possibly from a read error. Here the CDR3 reads CATSDRKGHWTSGDYNGQFF. The CDR3 DNA sequence: TGTGCCACCAGTGACCGCAAGGGACATTGGACTAGCGGGGACTACAATGGGCAGTTCTTC. The V and J genes are TRBV24-1 and TRBJ2-1, with 12 bases matching TRBD2. Per germline, CDR1 KGHDR and CDR2 SFDVKD. The CDR3 runs to 20 residues.

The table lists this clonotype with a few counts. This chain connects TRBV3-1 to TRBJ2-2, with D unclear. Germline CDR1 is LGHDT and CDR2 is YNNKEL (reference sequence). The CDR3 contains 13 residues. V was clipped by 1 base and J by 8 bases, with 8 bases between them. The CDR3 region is CASSQGLQGELFF. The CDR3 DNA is TGTGCCAGCAGCCAAGGTCTGCAGGGGGAGCTGTTTTTT.